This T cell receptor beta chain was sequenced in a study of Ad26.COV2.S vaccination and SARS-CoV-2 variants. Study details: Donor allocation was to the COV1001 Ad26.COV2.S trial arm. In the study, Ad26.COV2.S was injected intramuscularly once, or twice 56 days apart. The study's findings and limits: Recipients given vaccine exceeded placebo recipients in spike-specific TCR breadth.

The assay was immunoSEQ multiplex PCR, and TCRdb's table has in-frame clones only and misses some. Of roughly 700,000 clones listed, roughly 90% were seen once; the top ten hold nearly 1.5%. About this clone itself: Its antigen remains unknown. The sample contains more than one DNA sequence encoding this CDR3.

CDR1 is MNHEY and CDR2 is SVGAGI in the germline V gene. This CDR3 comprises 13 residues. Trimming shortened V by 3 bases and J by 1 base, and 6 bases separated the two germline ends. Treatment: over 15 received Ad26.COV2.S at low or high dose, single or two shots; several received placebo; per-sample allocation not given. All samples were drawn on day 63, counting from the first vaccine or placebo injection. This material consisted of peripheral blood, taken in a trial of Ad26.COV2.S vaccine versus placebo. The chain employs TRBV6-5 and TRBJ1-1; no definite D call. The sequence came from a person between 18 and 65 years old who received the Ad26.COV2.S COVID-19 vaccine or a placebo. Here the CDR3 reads CASSYRKNTEAFF. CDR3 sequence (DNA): TGTGCCAGCAGTTATCGGAAGAACACTGAAGCTTTCTTT.